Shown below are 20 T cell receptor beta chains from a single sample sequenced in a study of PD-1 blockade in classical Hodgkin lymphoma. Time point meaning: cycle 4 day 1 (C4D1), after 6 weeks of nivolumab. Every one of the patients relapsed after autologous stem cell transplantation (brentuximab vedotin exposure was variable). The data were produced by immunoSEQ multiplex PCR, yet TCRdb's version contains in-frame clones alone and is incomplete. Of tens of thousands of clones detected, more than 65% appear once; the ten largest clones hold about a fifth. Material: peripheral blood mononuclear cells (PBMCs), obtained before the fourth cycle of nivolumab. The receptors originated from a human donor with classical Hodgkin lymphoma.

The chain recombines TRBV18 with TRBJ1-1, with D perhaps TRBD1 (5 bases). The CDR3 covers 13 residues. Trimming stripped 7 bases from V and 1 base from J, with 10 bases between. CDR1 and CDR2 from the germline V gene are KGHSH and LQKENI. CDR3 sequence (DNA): TGTGCCAGCTTCACCGGGGGGAACACTGAAGCTTTCTTT. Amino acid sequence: CASFTGGNTEAFF.

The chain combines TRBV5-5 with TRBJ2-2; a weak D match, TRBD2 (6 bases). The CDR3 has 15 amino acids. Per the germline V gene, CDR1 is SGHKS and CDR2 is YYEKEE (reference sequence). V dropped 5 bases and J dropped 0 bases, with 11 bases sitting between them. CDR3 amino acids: CASRTSQANTGELFF. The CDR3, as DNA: TGTGCCAGCAGGACTAGTCAAGCGAACACCGGGGAGCTGTTTTTT.

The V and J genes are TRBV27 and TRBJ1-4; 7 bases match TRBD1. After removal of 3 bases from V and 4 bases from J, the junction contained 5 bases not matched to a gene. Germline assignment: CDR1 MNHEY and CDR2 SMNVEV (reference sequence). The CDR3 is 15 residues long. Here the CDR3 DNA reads TGTGCCAGCAGTTTTGGGCAGGGGGTTAATGAAAAACTGTTTTTT. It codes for CASSFGQGVNEKLFF. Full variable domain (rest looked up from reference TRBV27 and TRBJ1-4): EAQVTQNPRYLITVTGKKLTVTCSQNMNHEYMSWYRQDPGLGLRQIYYSMNVEVTDKGDVPEGYKVSRKEKRNFPLILESPSPNQTSLYFCASSFGQGVNEKLFFGSGTQLSVL.

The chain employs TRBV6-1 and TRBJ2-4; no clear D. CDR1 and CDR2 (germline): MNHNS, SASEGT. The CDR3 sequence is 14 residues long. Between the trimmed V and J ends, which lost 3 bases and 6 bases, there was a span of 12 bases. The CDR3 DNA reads TGTGCCAGCAGTGACTTCCCTCAACTAAACATTCAGTACTTC. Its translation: CASSDFPQLNIQYF.

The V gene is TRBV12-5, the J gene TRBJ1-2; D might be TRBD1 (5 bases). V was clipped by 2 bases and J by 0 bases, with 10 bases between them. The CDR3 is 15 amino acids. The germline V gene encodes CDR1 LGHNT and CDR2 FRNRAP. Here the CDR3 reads CASGLSQGANYGYTF. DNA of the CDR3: TGTGCTAGTGGTTTGTCCCAGGGAGCTAACTATGGCTACACCTTC.

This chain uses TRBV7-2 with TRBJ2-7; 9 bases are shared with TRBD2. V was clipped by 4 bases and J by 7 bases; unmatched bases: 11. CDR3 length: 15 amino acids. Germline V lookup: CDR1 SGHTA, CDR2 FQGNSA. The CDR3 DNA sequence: TGTGCCAGCAGCTGGTGGGCTAGCGGGGTGGGAGAGCAGTACTTC. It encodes CASSWWASGVGEQYF.

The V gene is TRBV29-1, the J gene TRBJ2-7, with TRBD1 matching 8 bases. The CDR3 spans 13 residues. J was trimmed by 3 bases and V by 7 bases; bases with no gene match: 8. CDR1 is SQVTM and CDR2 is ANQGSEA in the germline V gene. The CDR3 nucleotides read TGCAGCGCTTTGACAGGGGCTAGCTACGAGCAGTACTTC. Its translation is CSALTGASYEQYF.

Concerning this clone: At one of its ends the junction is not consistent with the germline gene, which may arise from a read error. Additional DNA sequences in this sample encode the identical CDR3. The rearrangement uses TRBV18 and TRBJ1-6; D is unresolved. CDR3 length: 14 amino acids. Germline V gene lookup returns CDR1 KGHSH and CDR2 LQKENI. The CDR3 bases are TGTGCCAGCTCCCCTGAGGGTGGGAATTCACCCCTCCACTTC. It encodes CASSPEGGNSPLHF.

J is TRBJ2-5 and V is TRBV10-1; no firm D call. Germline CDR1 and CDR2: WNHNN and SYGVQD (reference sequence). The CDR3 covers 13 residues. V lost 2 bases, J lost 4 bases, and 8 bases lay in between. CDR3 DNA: TGCGCCAGCAGTGAGGGGCGGAGAGAGACCCAGTACTTC. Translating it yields CASSEGRRETQYF.

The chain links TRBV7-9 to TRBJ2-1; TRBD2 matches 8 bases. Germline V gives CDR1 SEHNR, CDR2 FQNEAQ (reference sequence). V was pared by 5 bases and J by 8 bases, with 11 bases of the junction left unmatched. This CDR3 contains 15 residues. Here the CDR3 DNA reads TGTGCCAGCAGCACCTCGGGACTAGTCTCCGATGAGCAGTTCTTC. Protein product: CASSTSGLVSDEQFF.

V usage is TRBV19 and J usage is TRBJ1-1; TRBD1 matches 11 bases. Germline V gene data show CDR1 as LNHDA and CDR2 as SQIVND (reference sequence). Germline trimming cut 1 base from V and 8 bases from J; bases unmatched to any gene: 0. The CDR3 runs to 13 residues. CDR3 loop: CASSIGTGGEAFF. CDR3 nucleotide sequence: TGTGCCAGTAGTATAGGGACAGGGGGCGAAGCTTTCTTT.

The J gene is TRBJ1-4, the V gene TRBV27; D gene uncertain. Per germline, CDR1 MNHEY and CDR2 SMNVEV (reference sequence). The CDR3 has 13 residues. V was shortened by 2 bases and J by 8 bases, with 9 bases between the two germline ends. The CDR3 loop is CASSLRAGEKLFF. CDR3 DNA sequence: TGTGCCAGCAGTTTACGTGCAGGAGAAAAACTGTTTTTT.

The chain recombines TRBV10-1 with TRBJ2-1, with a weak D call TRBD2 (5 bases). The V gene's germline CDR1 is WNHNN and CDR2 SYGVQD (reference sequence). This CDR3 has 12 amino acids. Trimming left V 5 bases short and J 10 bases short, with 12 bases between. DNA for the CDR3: TGCGCCAGCAGTCACCGGGGTCTGGAGCAGTTCTTC. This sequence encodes CASSHRGLEQFF.

The CDR3 reads CASSPDDYSNQPQHF. CDR3 nucleotides: TGTGCCAGCTCGCCGGACGACTATAGCAATCAGCCCCAGCATTTT. The chain couples TRBV18 to TRBJ1-5, with unresolved D. The CDR3 is 15 residues long. Germline V gives CDR1 KGHSH, CDR2 LQKENI. V was trimmed by 6 bases and J by 0 bases, leaving 12 bases between them.

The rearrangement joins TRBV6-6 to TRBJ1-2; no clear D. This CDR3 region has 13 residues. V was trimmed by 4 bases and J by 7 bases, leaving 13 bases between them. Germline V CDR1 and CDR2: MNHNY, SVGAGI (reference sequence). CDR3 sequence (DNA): TGTGCCAGCAGTTTCGCGGGGTATCTTGGCTACACCTTC. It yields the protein CASSFAGYLGYTF.

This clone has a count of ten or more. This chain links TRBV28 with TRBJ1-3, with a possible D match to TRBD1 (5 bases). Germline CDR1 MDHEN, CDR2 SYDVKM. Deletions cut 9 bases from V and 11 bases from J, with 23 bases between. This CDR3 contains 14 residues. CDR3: CASTNGGVSSPIYF. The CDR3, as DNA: TGTGCCAGTACCAATGGGGGGGTCTCCAGCCCCATATATTTT.

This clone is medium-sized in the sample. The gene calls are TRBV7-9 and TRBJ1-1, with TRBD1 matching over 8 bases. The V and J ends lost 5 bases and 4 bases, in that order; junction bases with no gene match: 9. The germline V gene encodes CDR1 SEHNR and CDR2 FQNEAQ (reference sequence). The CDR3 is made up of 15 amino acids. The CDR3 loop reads CASSEPTGVGTEAFF. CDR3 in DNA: TGTGCCAGCAGCGAGCCGACAGGGGTGGGCACTGAAGCTTTCTTT.

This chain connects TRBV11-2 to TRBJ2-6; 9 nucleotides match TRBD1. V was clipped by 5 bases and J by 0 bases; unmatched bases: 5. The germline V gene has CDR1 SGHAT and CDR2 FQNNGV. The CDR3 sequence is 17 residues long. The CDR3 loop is CASSTDRGFSGANVLTF. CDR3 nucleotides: TGTGCCAGCAGCACCGACAGGGGGTTCTCTGGGGCCAACGTCCTGACTTTC.

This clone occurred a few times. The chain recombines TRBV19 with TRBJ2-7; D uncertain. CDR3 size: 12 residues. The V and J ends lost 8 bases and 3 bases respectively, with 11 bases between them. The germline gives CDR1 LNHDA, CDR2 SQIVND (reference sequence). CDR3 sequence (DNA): TGTGCCAGTGAGGCCACGTTCTACGAGCAGTACTTC. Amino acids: CASEATFYEQYF.

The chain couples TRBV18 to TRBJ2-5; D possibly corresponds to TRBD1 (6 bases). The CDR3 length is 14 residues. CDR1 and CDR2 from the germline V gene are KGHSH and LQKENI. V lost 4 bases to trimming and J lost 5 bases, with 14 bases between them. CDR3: CASSLPTGSETQYF. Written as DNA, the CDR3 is TGTGCCAGCTCACTACCCACAGGGTCGGAGACCCAGTACTTC.